The 14 T cell receptor beta chains given below trace back to one sample, sequenced in a study of PD-L1 blockade in urothelial cancer. The repertoire was sequenced with immunoSEQ multiplex PCR; TCRdb's copy has only in-frame clones and lacks some. Altogether some 97,000 clones are present, about 90% being singletons, with the ten largest covering under 0.95%. The sequencing used PBMCs, collected around atezolizumab (anti-PD-L1) treatment. Receptors originate from a woman older than 75 with urothelial cancer.

V is TRBV28 and J is TRBJ1-2; D call uncertain. CDR3 size: 12 residues. The germline V gene has CDR1 MDHEN and CDR2 SYDVKM. Trimming pared 1 base from V and 7 bases from J, leaving 7 bases between. The CDR3 spells CASSLLLFGYTF. CDR3 DNA sequence: TGTGCCAGCAGTTTATTACTCTTTGGCTACACCTTC.

The genes are TRBV18 and TRBJ1-3, with D possibly TRBD1 on 5 matching bases. Germline CDR1 and CDR2: KGHSH and LQKENI. V lost 1 base and J lost 7, with 11 bases in between. The CDR3 has 14 residues. CDR3 loop: CASSPQSQENTIYF. Here the CDR3 DNA reads TGTGCCAGCTCACCACAATCACAGGAGAACACCATATATTTT.

The chain uses TRBV4-2 and TRBJ1-1; 7 positions match TRBD1. With V trimmed by 4 bases and J by 1 base, 6 bases remained unmatched. CDR3 length: 15 residues. CDR1 is LGHNA, CDR2 YNFKEQ, per germline. The CDR3 DNA follows: TGTGCCAGCAGCCGCCTGGAGGGGGCGAACACTGAAGCTTTCTTT. Its protein is CASSRLEGANTEAFF.

V gene TRBV29-1 combines with J gene TRBJ2-6; D might be TRBD2 (7 bases). The CDR3 covers 17 residues. Trimming took 7 bases from V and 1 from J, leaving 20 bases between them. Per the germline V gene, CDR1 is SQVTM and CDR2 is ANQGSEA. CDR3 DNA: TGCAGCGGAGGGGGGGCAGGGTCAGGGTCTGGGGCCAACGTCCTGACTTTC. Its protein product is CSGGGAGSGSGANVLTF.

The chain employs TRBV5-3 and TRBJ2-6; unclear D gene. TRBV5-3 is labeled an ORF, and its function is uncertain. With 5 bases removed from V and 1 base from J, the gap between germline ends came to 13 bases. CDR3 length: 16 amino acids. CDR3 amino acids: CARSLTRGSGANVLTF. CDR3 bases: TGTGCCAGAAGTTTAACAAGAGGTTCTGGGGCCAACGTCCTGACTTTC.

The chain couples TRBV7-9 to TRBJ1-4; D perhaps matches TRBD1 (5 bases). Germline CDR1 SEHNR, CDR2 FQNEAQ (reference sequence). This CDR3 has 14 amino acids. Trimming removed 5 bases from V and 7 bases from J, with 14 bases in between. Written as DNA, the CDR3 is TGTGCCAGCAGCCAACGGGGGGTAGGTGAAAAACTGTTTTTT. It codes for CASSQRGVGEKLFF. Combining the CDR3 with reference TRBV7-9 and TRBJ1-4 gives the whole variable domain DTGVSQNPRHKITKRGQNVTFRCDPISEHNRLYWYRQTLGQGPEFLTYFQNEAQLEKSRLLSDRFSAERPKGSFSTLEIQRTEQGDSAMYLCASSQRGVGEKLFFGSGTQLSVL.

The CDR3 region has the DNA TGCACCCCCGAGGGCTACACCTTC. Translated, it gives CTPEGYTF. The chain employs TRBV29-1 and TRBJ1-2; D unresolved. Germline V gene sequence: CDR1 SQVTM, CDR2 ANQGSEA. The CDR3 totals 8 residues.

V gene TRBV30 combines with J gene TRBJ1-5, with 8 nucleotides matching TRBD1. The CDR3 is 16 amino acids. CDR1 and CDR2 (germline): GTSNPN, SVGIG (reference sequence). The trim removed 1 base at V and 1 base at J, leaving 6 bases unmatched. Written as DNA, the CDR3 is TGTGCCTGGAGTGCTGACGGGACAGGCAGCAATCAGCCCCAGCATTTT. It encodes CAWSADGTGSNQPQHF. The full variable domain, completed using reference TRBV30 and TRBJ1-5, is SQTIHQWPATLVQPVGSPLSLECTVEGTSNPNLYWYRQAAGRGLQLLFYSVGIGQISSEVPQNLSASRPQDRQFILSSKKLLLSDSGFYLCAWSADGTGSNQPQHFGDGTRLSIL.

The gene calls are TRBV28 and TRBJ2-1; possible D gene TRBD2, 5 bases. The CDR3 runs 14 residues. V was cut by 7 bases and J by 1 base, with 11 bases left in between. Germline V lookup: CDR1 MDHEN, CDR2 SYDVKM. The CDR3 protein is CASNVPGSYNEQFF. Written as DNA, the CDR3 is TGTGCCAGCAATGTGCCGGGATCCTACAATGAGCAGTTCTTC.

V and J are TRBV5-6 and TRBJ2-7; maybe TRBD1 (6 bases). This CDR3 spans 13 amino acids. CDR1 SGHDT and CDR2 YYEEEE come from the germline V gene. The ends were cut back, 4 bases at V and 7 bases at J, with 15 bases in the middle. The CDR3 spells CASSLKTGREQYF. CDR3 coding DNA: TGTGCCAGCAGCCTAAAAACAGGGCGTGAGCAGTACTTC.

The chain carries TRBV11-2 and TRBJ2-3; the match to TRBD2 covers 8 bases. The CDR3 has 16 amino acids. V lost 1 base to trimming and J lost 2 bases; unmatched junction nucleotides: 5. Germline V gene lookup returns CDR1 SGHAT and CDR2 FQNNGV. CDR3 amino acids: CASSLGLAGSTDTQYF. Written as DNA, the CDR3 is TGTGCCAGCAGCTTAGGCCTAGCGGGTTCCACAGATACGCAGTATTTT.

This chain connects TRBV20-1 to TRBJ2-1; no clear D gene. V was pared by 6 bases and J by 9 bases, with 9 bases between. There are 10 residues in the CDR3. Per the germline V gene, CDR1 is DFQATT and CDR2 is SNEGSKA (reference sequence). CDR3 protein: CSAFQVEQFF. CDR3 nucleotide sequence: TGCAGTGCCTTCCAGGTTGAGCAGTTCTTC.

The chain carries TRBV2 and TRBJ1-1; possibly TRBD1 for D (6 bases). CDR1 is SNHLY and CDR2 is FYNNEI in the germline V gene. Trimming cost V 4 bases and J 2 bases, with 11 bases left between them. This CDR3 has 14 amino acids. The CDR3, as DNA: TGTGCCAGCAGTGGAGGGACACTAAACACTGAAGCTTTCTTT. It translates to CASSGGTLNTEAFF.

This chain links TRBV6-1 with TRBJ2-3, with a possible D match to TRBD2 (6 bases). The germline CDR1 and CDR2 sequences are MNHNS and SASEGT. There are 13 residues in the CDR3. V lost 8 bases and J lost 2, with 11 bases in between. Here the CDR3 reads CASLRGNTDTQYF. The DNA of the CDR3 is TGTGCCAGCTTACGGGGGAACACAGATACGCAGTATTTT.